The 15 T cell receptor beta chains presented below share a single source sample, sequenced in a study of T cells in Graves' hyperthyroidism and ophthalmopathy (dated 2019 in TCRdb). The library was prepared using multiplex PCR. This sample was sequenced with an Illumina HiSeq 2000. TCR beta CDR3 regions were amplified from RNA transcripts. A first-round RT-PCR of the TCR CDR3 used the HTBI primer set with the Qiagen OneStep RT-PCR kit. Starting from the raw public reads, TCRdb applied fastp trimming at Q25, assembled clones with MiXCR and retained in-frame beta chains. Rows are combined by CDR3 protein, so each entry shows the most common genes and DNA. For this sample there are around 700,000 distinct CDR3 sequences; roughly a sixth appear just once. The ten most abundant clones make up 15% to 20% of the sample. Sequencing input: blood. The receptors derive from a woman aged 50 to 60 with Graves' hyperthyroidism that later progressed to Graves' ophthalmopathy.

This clonotype was picked up many times. The V and J genes are TRBV18 and TRBJ2-7; D may correspond to TRBD1 or TRBD2 (5 bases each). From germline, CDR1 is KGHSH and CDR2 LQKENI. V was trimmed by 5 bases and J by 0 bases, leaving 11 bases between them. The CDR3 extends over 14 amino acids. The chain's CDR3 is CASSARDVSYEQYF. Here the CDR3 DNA reads TGTGCCAGCTCAGCCCGGGACGTCTCCTACGAGCAGTACTTC.

This clonotype was recorded many times. The chain links TRBV5-1 to TRBJ2-6, with unresolved D. Germline CDR1 reads SGHRS; CDR2 reads YFSETQ. V was trimmed by 6 bases and J by 0 bases, leaving 7 bases between them. The CDR3 contains 14 residues. The chain's CDR3 is CASTLSSGANVLTF. CDR3 bases: TGCGCCAGCACCTTAAGCTCTGGGGCCAACGTCCTGACTTTC.

At least ten counts were recorded for this clonotype. The rearrangement links TRBV6-2 or TRBV6-3 to TRBJ2-5, with D possibly being TRBD1 (6 bases). Germline lookup yields CDR1 MNHEY and CDR2 SVGEGT. V was trimmed by 0 bases and J by 4 bases, leaving 12 bases between them. This CDR3 region has 15 residues. The CDR3 reads CASSYSRGFRETQYF. The CDR3 DNA sequence: TGTGCCAGCAGTTACTCGAGGGGGTTCCGAGAGACCCAGTACTTC.

This clonotype was observed at least ten times. V gene TRBV11-2 combines with J gene TRBJ2-1; D gene unclear. The CDR3 sequence is 13 residues long. V was pared by 1 base and J by 5 bases, with 6 bases between. Germline CDR1 reads SGHAT; CDR2 reads FQNNGV. CDR3 nucleotides: TGTGCCAGCAGCTTAGGTGTGGACAATGAGCAGTTCTTC. Protein product: CASSLGVDNEQFF. Full variable domain (rest looked up from reference TRBV11-2 and TRBJ2-1): EAGVAQSPRYKIIEKRQSVAFWCNPISGHATLYWYQQILGQGPKLLIQFQNNGVVDDSQLPKDRFSAERLKGVDSTLKIQPAKLEDSAVYLCASSLGVDNEQFFGPGTRLTVL.

The chain has TRBV12-3 or TRBV12-4 and TRBJ1-4; 8 positions agree with TRBD1. This CDR3 has 14 amino acids. V lost 3 bases to trimming and J lost 10 bases; unmatched junction nucleotides: 7. CDR3 amino acids: CASSFGQGGGKLFF. The DNA of the CDR3 is TGTGCCAGCAGTTTTGGACAGGGCGGTGGAAAACTGTTTTTT.

The genes are TRBV20-1 and TRBJ2-5; TRBD1 matches at 11 bases. Trimming at V came to 1 base and at J to 5 bases, leaving 6 bases not matched to a gene. This CDR3 has 15 residues. Germline V gives CDR1 DFQATT, CDR2 SNEGSKA (reference sequence). The CDR3, as DNA: TGCAGTGCTAGAGTGGACAGGGGGCGTTGGGAGACCCAGTACTTC. Its protein product is CSARVDRGRWETQYF.

This chain uses TRBV18 with TRBJ1-1; TRBD1 matches at 7 bases. V trimming: 6 bases; J trimming: 3 bases; junction bases outside the gene matches: 7. Germline-derived CDR1 and CDR2 are KGHSH and LQKENI. The CDR3 loop spans 14 amino acids. The chain's CDR3 is CASSFQGEDTEAFF. The CDR3 DNA sequence: TGTGCCAGCTCGTTCCAGGGGGAGGACACTGAAGCTTTCTTT.

This rearrangement joins TRBV5-6 to TRBJ2-5, with 12 bases fitting TRBD1. The CDR3 is made up of 16 amino acids. The germline CDR1 and CDR2 sequences are SGHDT and YYEEEE. With 0 bases clipped from V and 4 bases from J, the junction kept 4 bases outside the gene matches. CDR3 loop: CASSLAGTGGPETQYF. For the CDR3, the DNA is TGTGCCAGCAGCTTGGCCGGGACAGGGGGCCCAGAGACCCAGTACTTC.

This clonotype appeared many times. The CDR3 region has the DNA TGTGCCAGCAGCTTAGATCCCAAACGGACATACCTGAATTACGAGCAGTACTTC. Residues: CASSLDPKRTYLNYEQYF. V gene TRBV11-2 combines with J gene TRBJ2-7; a weak D match, TRBD1 (5 bases). This CDR3 has 18 amino acids. V shed 0 bases and J shed 4 bases, with 22 bases lying between them. Germline CDR1 SGHAT, CDR2 FQNNGV.

This chain's CDR3 is CASSYDAPGQGNEKLFF. The CDR3 coding sequence is TGTGCCAGCAGTTACGACGCCCCGGGACAGGGGAATGAAAAACTGTTTTTT. The V gene is TRBV6-5, the J gene TRBJ1-4; 10 bases are a match to TRBD1. The CDR3 is made up of 17 amino acids. Germline V CDR1 and CDR2: MNHEY, SVGAGI. Unmatched junction bases numbered 8, after V lost 2 bases and J lost 5 bases.

In this sample, this clonotype turned up many times. This rearrangement joins TRBV2 to TRBJ2-7; D might be TRBD2 (5 bases). The V gene's germline CDR1 is SNHLY and CDR2 FYNNEI. Trimming stripped 3 bases from V and 0 bases from J, with 15 bases between. The CDR3 loop spans 16 amino acids. The CDR3 is CASSDGLSHPSYEQYF. The CDR3, as DNA: TGTGCCAGCAGTGACGGACTTTCGCACCCCTCCTACGAGCAGTACTTC.

The chain joins TRBV10-2 to TRBJ2-3, with 9 bases fitting TRBD1. Germline loops: CDR1 WSHSY, CDR2 SAAADI. This CDR3 is 15 amino acids long. The J segment lost 2 bases and the V segment lost 5 bases, leaving 5 bases of the junction unmatched. The CDR3 bases are TGCGCCAGCAGTTCGGGACAGGGCACCACAGATACGCAGTATTTT. Its protein product is CASSSGQGTTDTQYF.

This clonotype appeared many times. The chain links TRBV12-3 or TRBV12-4 to TRBJ1-1; D unclear. The CDR3 has 13 amino acids. V was clipped by 3 bases and J by 1 base, with 6 bases between them. For the CDR3, the DNA is TGTGCCAGCAGTTTGTTTCAGAACACTGAAGCTTTCTTT. Protein sequence: CASSLFQNTEAFF.

The sample holds many counts of this clonotype. The chain employs TRBV6-1 and TRBJ2-3; 8 positions match TRBD1. V lost 6 bases, J lost 5 bases, and 4 bases stayed unmatched. The CDR3 spans 13 residues. Germline lookup yields CDR1 MNHNS and CDR2 SASEGT. The CDR3 DNA reads TGTGCCAGCAGGGACAGGGCAGGAGATACGCAGTATTTT. Amino acids: CASRDRAGDTQYF.

This chain links TRBV12-3 or TRBV12-4 with TRBJ2-2; 10 bases align to TRBD1. V dropped 6 bases and J dropped 4; count of bases not matched to a gene: 5. There are 15 residues in the CDR3. The CDR3 coding sequence is TGTGCCAGCAGCACGGACAGGGGGATCACCGGGGAGCTGTTTTTT. Its translation: CASSTDRGITGELFF.